A selection of T cell receptor beta chains follows, all from one sample in a study of cytomegalovirus exposure and HLA in healthy donors. This table comes from immunoSEQ multiplex PCR, and its TCRdb copy is limited to in-frame clones, with some not included. The sample has 65,000 to 90,000 clones, and its top ten clones hold 2.4%. Sequenced input: PBMCs. These receptors came from a female donor in good health and CMV-seropositive. Each CDR3 is given with its conserved first and last residue. The order of the fields is D gene, V gene, J gene, CDR3 DNA, CDR3 protein. D genes are given only for firm matches.

>-|TRBV4-1|TRBJ2-7
TGCGCCAGCAGCCCTACCCCAGACAGGACCTACGAGCAGTATTTC
CASSPTPDRTYEQYF
>TRBD1|TRBV6-5|TRBJ1-1
TGTGCCAGCAGTTATGGACAGGGGCTTGAAGCTTTCTTT
CASSYGQGLEAFF
>-|TRBV10-3|TRBJ2-7
TGTGCCATCAGTGAGCTCCGACAGGCCTACGAGCAGTACTTC
CAISELRQAYEQYF
>-|TRBV5-1|TRBJ1-5
TGCGCCAGTCGAAAATCCCTGGACAACCATCAGCCCCAGCATTTT
CASRKSLDNHQPQHF
>-|TRBV30|TRBJ1-6
TGTGCCTGGGAGGGACAAACGAATTCACCCCTCCACTTT
CAWEGQTNSPLHF
>-|TRBV18|TRBJ1-5
TGTGCCAGCTCACCCCAGGGGTCGGATCAGCCCCAGCATTTT
CASSPQGSDQPQHF
>-|TRBV30|TRBJ2-4
TGTGCCTGGAGTGTAAGCGTCTCAGCCAAAAACATTCAGTACTTC
CAWSVSVSAKNIQYF
>TRBD2|TRBV5-6|TRBJ2-3
TGTGCCAGCAGCTTGCGGGGGGGCCAGAGCACAGATACGCAGTATTTT
CASSLRGGQSTDTQYF
>TRBD1|TRBV7-2|TRBJ2-5
TGTGCCAGCAGCACCACAGGGGTCCAAGAGACCCAGTACTTC
CASSTTGVQETQYF
>-|TRBV4-3|TRBJ2-7
TGCGCCAGCAGCCAAGATGCCTTGCGGGCCTCGAGCTCCTACGAGCAGTACTTC
CASSQDALRASSSYEQYF
>TRBD1|TRBV15|TRBJ1-2
TGTGCCACCAGCAGATCCGGGACAGCTAACTATGGCTACACCTTC
CATSRSGTANYGYTF
>-|TRBV4-1|TRBJ2-1
TGCGCCAGCAGCCAAGTCGATATTCTAGTCGACAATGAGCAGTTCTTC
CASSQVDILVDNEQFF
>TRBD2|TRBV27|TRBJ2-7
TGTGCCAGCAGTTCCGAATTCGGACTAGCGGACTCCGCCTACGAGCAGTACTTC
CASSSEFGLADSAYEQYF
>TRBD1|TRBV6-5|TRBJ1-2
TGTGCCAGCAGTTACCGGACAGGGGATGGCTACACCTTC
CASSYRTGDGYTF
>-|TRBV29-1|TRBJ1-2
TGCAGCGTTGAACCAATACAGGGTAACTATGGCTACACCTTC
CSVEPIQGNYGYTF
>-|TRBV7-2|TRBJ1-1
TGTGCCAGCAGCTTACAGGGGCAGGTCGGCACTGAAGCTTTCTTT
CASSLQGQVGTEAFF
>TRBD1|TRBV30|TRBJ2-3
TGTGCCTGGAGAGGCATGACAGGGCCCGGGAAAACATTT
CAWRGMTGPGKTF
>TRBD2|TRBV6-4|TRBJ2-1
TGTGCCAGCATAGCGGGAGGCGATGGGGATGAGCAGTTCTTC
CASIAGGDGDEQFF
>-|TRBV28|TRBJ2-3
TGTGCCAGCACGGGCGGGACTAGCACAGATACGCAGTATTTT
CASTGGTSTDTQYF
>TRBD2|TRBV5-1|TRBJ2-7
TGCGCCAGCAGCTTGACAGGGACTAGCTCCTACGAGCAGTACTTC
CASSLTGTSSYEQYF
>TRBD1|TRBV19|TRBJ2-7
TGTGCCAGTAGTATCTACGGACAGGCCTACGAGCAGTACTTC
CASSIYGQAYEQYF
>-|TRBV9|TRBJ1-5
TGTGCCAGCAGCGGAGGGGGGGTACCTCAGCCCCAGCATTTT
CASSGGGVPQPQHF
>-|TRBV10-3|TRBJ1-3
TGTGCCATCAGTGGAGCCGGGACTGGAAACACCATATATTTT
CAISGAGTGNTIYF
>TRBD1|TRBV5-1|TRBJ1-2
TGCGCCAGCTCCCGGGGGACAGGGGATTATGGCTACACCTTC
CASSRGTGDYGYTF
>-|TRBV13|TRBJ2-7
TGTGCCAGCAGCGTTACCGGGACTCCCTACGAGCAGTACTTC
CASSVTGTPYEQYF
>-|TRBV13|TRBJ1-1
TGTGCCAGCAGCCTCCGGGGGAACACTGAAGCTTTCTTT
CASSLRGNTEAFF
>-|TRBV6-5|TRBJ2-7
TGTGCCAGCAGTAGGGGGGGGCTCTACGAGCAGTACTTC
CASSRGGLYEQYF
>-|TRBV18|TRBJ2-1
TGTGCCAGCTCACCAGGTGGAGCCGTGAATGAGCAGTTCTTC
CASSPGGAVNEQFF
>-|TRBV20-1|TRBJ2-1
TGCAGTGCATGGACCGGGTCTAGGGGTTTCTTC
CSAWTGSRGFF
>-|TRBV9|TRBJ2-3
TGTGCCAGCAGCGGGGGGCTCACAGATACGCAGTATTTT
CASSGGLTDTQYF
>-|TRBV29-1|TRBJ2-7
TGCAGCGCCAGACTACCAAACTACGAGCAGTACTTC
CSARLPNYEQYF
>-|TRBV6-1|TRBJ2-7
TGTGCCAGCAGTGAAACGGGGGACGAGCAGTACTTC
CASSETGDEQYF
>TRBD2|TRBV9|TRBJ2-7
TGTGCCAGCAGCCCATCGGGACTAGCGGGAGGGCCTAACTACGAGCAGTACTTC
CASSPSGLAGGPNYEQYF
>TRBD1|TRBV18|TRBJ2-5
TGTGCCAGCTCACGAACCGGGACAGACCAAGAGACCCAGTACTTC
CASSRTGTDQETQYF
>-|TRBV29-1|TRBJ2-3
TGCAGCGTTGATGAGGGGGCTAGCGCAGATACGCAGTATTTT
CSVDEGASADTQYF
>-|TRBV5-1|TRBJ1-6
TGCGCCAGCAGCTTGGGGGCAGAGGGGGGGTCACCCCTCCACTTT
CASSLGAEGGSPLHF
>TRBD1|TRBV28|TRBJ1-5
TGTGCCAGCAGTCCAGGGGGAGAGAGCAATCAGCCCCAGCATTTT
CASSPGGESNQPQHF
>-|TRBV28|TRBJ2-7
TGTGCCAGCAGTCTAGCCTCAGAGAGAGGATACGCCTACGAGCAGTACTTC
CASSLASERGYAYEQYF
>TRBD2|TRBV4-3|TRBJ2-1
TGCGCCAGCAGCCAGGACGGGACTAGCGGGGGAAATGAGCAGTTCTTC
CASSQDGTSGGNEQFF
>-|TRBV6-1|TRBJ1-1
TGTGCCAGCAGTGAAGTGGGGAGGCCGGTTGAAGCTTTCTTT
CASSEVGRPVEAFF
>TRBD1|TRBV5-1|TRBJ2-2
TGCGCCAGCAGCCGGACAGGGGATGAAACCGGGGAGCTGTTTTTT
CASSRTGDETGELFF
>TRBD2|TRBV6-4|TRBJ2-3
TGTGCCAGCAAGACTAGCGGGGGGGCAGATACGCAGTATTTT
CASKTSGGADTQYF
>-|TRBV30|TRBJ1-1
TGTGCCTGGAGTGTAGTAAATGTGCGGACTGAAGCTTTCTTT
CAWSVVNVRTEAFF
>-|TRBV4-1|TRBJ1-4
TGCGCCAGCAGCCAAACTATTGAAAAACTGTTTTTT
CASSQTIEKLFF
>-|TRBV30|TRBJ2-7
TGTGCCTGGAGCGGACTTGCCTACGAGCAGTACTTC
CAWSGLAYEQYF
>-|TRBV14|TRBJ1-1
TGTGCCAGCAGCCAAGACAGGGTTGAAGCTTTCTTT
CASSQDRVEAFF
>TRBD1|TRBV5-1|TRBJ1-2
TGCGCCAGCAGCCCCAACCCGGGACAGGGCGGTGGCTACACCTTC
CASSPNPGQGGGYTF
>-|TRBV6-5|TRBJ1-1
TGTGCCAGAAGCGACACAAGGGGAGCTTTCTTT
CARSDTRGAFF
>-|TRBV5-1|TRBJ2-3
TGCGCCAGCAACGCAGGGGGGCTCACAGATACGCAGTATTTT
CASNAGGLTDTQYF
>TRBD2|TRBV18|TRBJ2-5
TGTGCCAGCTCACCACCAGCGGGAGGAGAGACCCAGTACTTC
CASSPPAGGETQYF
>-|TRBV7-3|TRBJ1-6
TGTGCCAGCAGTGAATTTGGGGCACTCGATTCACCCCTCCACTTT
CASSEFGALDSPLHF